This T cell receptor (beta chain) stems from a study of blood T cell repertoires in COVID-19 (dated by TCRdb to 2020 to 2022). Broadly, across the study: Samples from collaborators originated in the United States, Italy and Spain and spanned both the acute and convalescent phases of COVID-19. Deeply sampled blood TCRbeta repertoires from subjects exposed to, actively infected with, or recovered from COVID-19 were included in the dataset. The repertoires were released in a freely available public database intended as a resource for research on the immune response to SARS-CoV-2. Where available, HLA class I and class II types were obtained from metadata supplied by the sample provider rather than from assay-based typing. The samples were drawn from two sources: the first 160 participants of the ongoing ImmuneRACE study, and 1,200 or so subjects contributed by 6 global collaborators. The prospective study material was composed of cDNA or gDNA derived from T cells, B-cell-depleted T cells, or PBMCs. The sample metadata nearly always contained a de-identified subject ID, COVID-19 status, age in years and sex. Overall study outcomes, separate from this receptor: The quantity of clinical and demographic metadata differed by source and by participant and was supplied without curation.

Comments on this clone: Its antigen remains unidentified. No qualities accompany the bases; no much larger clone lies one base away.

Germline trimming amounts to 4 bases on V and 7 bases on J, with 7 as the count of junction bases outside the gene matches. Counted from cysteine to phenylalanine, this CDR3 has 15 amino acids. Only the CDR3 DNA stays, 45 bases, in frame from base 1. As encoded in the germline V gene, CDR1 is SGHTA while CDR2 is FQGNSA. Participants in the prospective study were enrolled through a virtual design, were aged roughly 18 to 100 years, and lived in roughly 24 United States geographic areas. In the prospective study, cohorts were assigned on the basis of participant-reported clinical history obtained from a screening survey and a study questionnaire. A participant counted as exposed if, within 2 weeks of entering the study, that participant had been in contact with someone who had a PCR-confirmed or clinician-diagnosed COVID-19 case. Mobile phlebotomists in the prospective study collected whole blood, serum and a nasopharyngeal or oropharyngeal swab from every participant. Participants in the prospective study had the option to provide additional blood draws and questionnaires over a 2-month period. Blood samples from the prospective study were shipped frozen or at room temperature prior to DNA extraction.

The immunoSEQ Assay, a bias-controlled multiplex PCR, was used to amplify TCRbeta CDR3 regions from genomic DNA. In the paper's pipeline: Nucleated cell counts per sample were estimated from amplification of reference gene primers within the assay. To quantify the absolute abundance of each unique TCRbeta CDR3 rearrangement, sequence reads were collapsed and filtered. Productive Simpson clonality was computed per sample as the square root of Simpson's diversity index over productive rearrangements. Here the immuneACCESS table is served through TCRdb, limited to in-frame sequences with V and J called. Missing clones are a known gap in these copies; in checked studies unresolved V genes cover under half, and the rest lacks a known reason. From that table come the V and J calls and clone size; the DNA was used to work out D and trimming. The sample table contains more than 300,000 clones; only one count was recorded for 80% to 95% of them. Roughly 0.9% of the sample goes to the ten largest clones.

The V and J genes are TRBV7-2 and TRBJ2-1; the junction holds 10 bases that match TRBD1. What was sequenced was PBMCs or T cells enriched from blood (not recorded which). The sequence derives from a woman in her 40s who had been exposed to COVID-19. The CDR3 amino acid sequence is: CASSWGTGDRNEQFF. The DNA is TGTGCCAGCAGCTGGGGGACAGGGGATAGGAATGAGCAGTTCTTC.